Presented here are 26 T cell receptor beta chains from one specimen sequenced in a study of blood T cell repertoires in COVID-19. TCRdb's table, derived via immunoSEQ multiplex PCR, lists solely in-frame clones and lacks some. The table includes 100,000 to 150,000 clones, more than 70% detected once. The sequenced material came from peripheral blood. The origin of the receptors is a human donor in a cohort sampled during active COVID-19.

V and J are TRBV19 and TRBJ1-1; no clear D. Trimming left V 4 bases short and J 1 base short, with 19 bases between. The CDR3 spans 17 residues. Germline CDR1 is LNHDA and CDR2 is SQIVND (reference sequence). CDR3 sequence (DNA): TGTGCCAGTAGTAAGTCGGGCAGCGGGAGGTGGAACACTGAAGCTTTCTTT. Its protein is CASSKSGSGRWNTEAFF. Complete variable domain (other parts from reference TRBV19 and TRBJ1-1): DGGITQSPKYLFRKEGQNVTLSCEQNLNHDAMYWYRQDPGQGLRLIYYSQIVNDFQKGDIAEGYSVSREKKESFPLTVTSAQKNPTAFYLCASSKSGSGRWNTEAFFGQGTRLTVV.

This rearrangement joins TRBV12-3 or TRBV12-4 to TRBJ2-3; D uncertain. The CDR3 covers 13 residues. V shed 6 bases and J shed 3 bases, with 10 bases lying between them. CDR3 DNA: TGTGCCAGCAGCCCTGCGGAAACAGATACGCAGTATTTT. This gives the protein CASSPAETDTQYF.

J is TRBJ1-2 and V is TRBV28; a possible D gene is TRBD1 (6 bases). This CDR3 contains 17 residues. Germline V gives CDR1 MDHEN, CDR2 SYDVKM. V lost 5 bases and J 1 base, leaving 20 bases between the germline ends. The CDR3 sequence is CASSPWTVQTSNYGYTF. The DNA for the CDR3 is TGTGCCAGCAGTCCTTGGACAGTTCAGACCAGTAACTATGGCTACACCTTC.

The chain joins TRBV7-9 to TRBJ2-1; 7 bases agree with TRBD1. V was clipped by 5 bases and J by 2 bases; unmatched bases: 9. Germline V CDR1 and CDR2: SEHNR, FQNEAQ (reference sequence). The CDR3 consists of 16 residues. The CDR3 spells CASSPSLGQTYNEQFF. The CDR3 coding sequence is TGTGCCAGCAGCCCGTCATTGGGACAGACCTACAATGAGCAGTTCTTC.

In regard to this clone: Distinct nucleotide sequences in the sample also encode this CDR3. The rearrangement uses TRBV24-1 and TRBJ1-5, with 8 nucleotides matching TRBD1. Looked up from germline, CDR1 is KGHDR and CDR2 is SFDVKD. The CDR3 length is 15 residues. Losses at the gene ends were 4 bases for V and 2 bases for J; bases not matched to a gene: 3. CDR3 loop: CATSDPTGGNQPQHF. The CDR3 DNA reads as TGTGCCACCAGTGACCCGACAGGGGGCAATCAGCCCCAGCATTTT.

The rearrangement uses TRBV11-2 and TRBJ1-1; D is undetermined. Germline V gene sequence: CDR1 SGHAT, CDR2 FQNNGV. The CDR3 covers 11 residues. V gave up 5 bases and J gave up 8 bases, with 9 bases separating them. The CDR3 protein is CASSPRSEAFF. The CDR3 DNA follows: TGTGCCAGCAGCCCGCGTTCGGAAGCTTTCTTT.

This clone was seen more than once but under ten times. V is TRBV5-1 and J is TRBJ2-7; 8 bases agree with TRBD2. Germline values: CDR1 SGHRS, CDR2 YFSETQ. CDR3 size: 14 residues. V shed 4 bases, J shed 0 bases, and the junction held 3 bases outside the gene matches. DNA for the CDR3: TGCGCCAGCAGCCCACTAGCGGACTCCTACGAGCAGTACTTC. It is translated as CASSPLADSYEQYF.

V usage is TRBV23-1 and J usage is TRBJ1-5, with D possibly being TRBD1 (6 bases). Being an ORF, TRBV23-1 has a function that is uncertain. The CDR3 is 19 residues long. V was clipped by 4 bases and J by 0 bases, with 22 bases between them. The CDR3 DNA is TGCGCCAGCAGTCCGCCCAGACAGGTTGGGGCGAATAGCAATCAGCCCCAGCATTTT. Translated: CASSPPRQVGANSNQPQHF.

This chain connects TRBV10-3 to TRBJ2-7; D remains unclear. From germline, CDR1 is ENHRY and CDR2 SYGVKD. CDR3 length: 13 amino acids. The germline V and J ends were trimmed by 0 bases and 2 bases, with 5 bases remaining between them. CDR3 nucleotides: TGTGCCATCAGTGAGTCGAGTACCTACGAGCAGTACTTC. Amino acids: CAISESSTYEQYF.

This chain uses TRBV5-1 with TRBJ2-1; 11 bases line up with TRBD2. The CDR3 length is 18 residues. V lost 0 bases to trimming and J lost 9 bases; unmatched junction nucleotides: 14. The germline gives CDR1 SGHRS, CDR2 YFSETQ. CDR3 residues: CASSLEPLASGRLSEQFF. In DNA, the CDR3 is TGCGCCAGCAGCTTGGAGCCCCTGGCTAGCGGGAGGTTAAGTGAGCAGTTCTTC.

The gene calls are TRBV5-1 and TRBJ2-2; 12 bases align to TRBD2. The germline V gene encodes CDR1 SGHRS and CDR2 YFSETQ. V shed 4 bases and J 7 bases; nucleotides not matched to a gene: 8. This CDR3 is 16 amino acids long. The CDR3 bases are TGCGCCAGCAGCCCGGCGACTAGCGGGAGTAACGGGGAGCTGTTTTTT. Translating it yields CASSPATSGSNGELFF. Full variable domain (missing parts from reference TRBV5-1 and TRBJ2-2): KAGVTQTPRYLIKTRGQQVTLSCSPISGHRSVSWYQQTPGQGLQFLFEYFSETQRNKGNFPGRFSGRQFSNSRSEMNVSTLELGDSALYLCASSPATSGSNGELFFGEGSRLTVL.

The chain has TRBV6-5 and TRBJ1-5; tentative D call: TRBD1 (5 bases). The CDR3 is 15 amino acids. Germline lookup yields CDR1 MNHEY and CDR2 SVGAGI. V lost 5 bases and J lost 0, with 11 bases in between. The CDR3 loop reads CASSPGGGSNQPQHF. Here the CDR3 DNA reads TGTGCCAGCAGTCCCGGGGGTGGTAGCAATCAGCCCCAGCATTTT.

J is TRBJ1-5 and V is TRBV6-2 or TRBV6-3; D is undetermined. Trimming removed 6 bases from V and 2 bases from J, with 14 bases in between. Germline loops: CDR1 MNHEY, CDR2 SVGEGT. This CDR3 is built from 15 residues. The CDR3 reads CASSGTVTGNQPQHF. In nucleotides, the CDR3 is TGTGCCAGCAGCGGAACAGTAACGGGCAATCAGCCCCAGCATTTT.

This chain connects TRBV12-3 or TRBV12-4 to TRBJ1-5; TRBD1 is a possible D gene (6 bases). The ends were cut back, 6 bases at V and 3 bases at J, with 9 bases in the middle. This CDR3 has 13 amino acids. This CDR3 is CASSWTDNQPQHF. The CDR3 DNA follows: TGTGCCAGCAGCTGGACAGACAATCAGCCCCAGCATTTT.

In its sample, this clone was seen a few times. The V gene is TRBV30, the J gene TRBJ1-3, with TRBD1 identical over 9 bases. Unmatched junction bases numbered 12, after V lost 0 bases and J lost 0 bases. Germline lookup yields CDR1 GTSNPN and CDR2 SVGIG (reference sequence). The CDR3 spans 19 residues. This CDR3 reads CAWSVPYRGPRYSGNTIYF. CDR3 DNA: TGTGCCTGGAGTGTACCCTACAGGGGGCCACGATACTCTGGAAACACCATATATTTT.

Regarding this clone: This specimen includes other DNA sequences encoding the same CDR3. The chain employs TRBV2 and TRBJ2-3, with 9 bases that match TRBD2. Germline V gives CDR1 SNHLY, CDR2 FYNNEI. The CDR3 totals 12 residues. V shed 6 bases and J 5 bases; nucleotides not matched to a gene: 0. For the CDR3, the DNA is TGTGCCAGCAGGCGGGAGGGAGATACGCAGTATTTT. This translates into CASRREGDTQYF.

V and J are TRBV14 and TRBJ2-1, with 7 bases fitting TRBD1. There are 15 residues in the CDR3. V lost 2 bases, J lost 7 bases, and 8 bases stayed unmatched. The germline V gene has CDR1 SGHDN and CDR2 FVKESK. This CDR3 reads CASSQKGAEINEQFF. The CDR3, as DNA: TGTGCCAGCAGCCAAAAGGGGGCCGAGATAAATGAGCAGTTCTTC.

Here the CDR3 reads CASRDLQGAQQPQHF. CDR3 bases: TGTGCCAGCAGGGACCTACAGGGGGCCCAACAGCCCCAGCATTTT. The chain is built from TRBV6-5 and TRBJ1-5; the match to TRBD1 covers 9 bases. J was trimmed by 7 bases and V by 6 bases; bases with no gene match: 10. The CDR3 has 15 residues. Germline CDR1 reads MNHEY; CDR2 reads SVGAGI.

This chain's CDR3 is CASRPTGLAKNIQYF. The CDR3, as DNA: TGTGCCAGCAGACCGACAGGGCTAGCCAAAAACATTCAGTACTTC. The chain carries TRBV6-6 and TRBJ2-4, with 7 bases identical to TRBD1. Germline CDR1 MNHNY, CDR2 SVGAGI (reference sequence). The CDR3 totals 15 residues. The trim removed 6 bases at V and 0 bases at J, leaving 5 bases unmatched.

V and J are TRBV9 and TRBJ2-7, with D uncertain. CDR1 is SGDLS and CDR2 is YYNGEE in the germline V gene. Trimming stripped 0 bases from V and 4 bases from J, with 11 bases between. The CDR3 is 14 residues long. CDR3 residues: CASSVESTPYEQYF. CDR3 DNA sequence: TGTGCCAGCAGCGTAGAATCGACACCGTACGAGCAGTACTTC. The variable domain in full, with the rest retrieved from reference TRBV9 and TRBJ2-7, is DSGVTQTPKHLITATGQRVTLRCSPRSGDLSVYWYQQSLDQGLQFLIQYYNGEERAKGNILERFSAQQFPDLHSELNLSSLELGDSALYFCASSVESTPYEQYFGPGTRLTVT.

V usage is TRBV2 and J usage is TRBJ2-1; D unclear. V lost 3 bases and J lost 10, with 7 bases in between. Per the germline V gene, CDR1 is SNHLY and CDR2 is FYNNEI. This CDR3 region has 11 residues. CDR3 bases: TGTGCCAGCAGTGAGTCCCGGGAGCAGTTCTTC. Its translation: CASSESREQFF.

This chain connects TRBV20-1 to TRBJ1-5, with a possible D match to TRBD1 (6 bases). The CDR3 totals 16 residues. Germline V gene lookup returns CDR1 DFQATT and CDR2 SNEGSKA (reference sequence). V was shortened by 6 bases and J by 1 base, with 19 bases between the two germline ends. The CDR3 DNA is TGCAGTGCCAGTGACGGGGACACGCCGAGCAATCAGCCCCAGCATTTT. Residues: CSASDGDTPSNQPQHF.

The rearrangement uses TRBV28 and TRBJ1-1; D remains unclear. The CDR3 totals 13 residues. Germline V gene data show CDR1 as MDHEN and CDR2 as SYDVKM. The V gene lost 3 bases and the J gene lost 5 bases, with 10 bases spanning the gap. In DNA, the CDR3 is TGTGCCAGCAGTTTCACTTACCGGACTGAAGCTTTCTTT. It specifies CASSFTYRTEAFF. The full variable domain, completed using reference TRBV28 and TRBJ1-1, is DVKVTQSSRYLVKRTGEKVFLECVQDMDHENMFWYRQDPGLGLRLIYFSYDVKMKEKGDIPEGYSVSREKKERFSLILESASTNQTSMYLCASSFTYRTEAFFGQGTRLTVV.

This clone was seen once. The V gene is TRBV5-1, the J gene TRBJ1-1; TRBD1 aligns across 8 bases. Germline CDR1 and CDR2: SGHRS and YFSETQ. V was clipped by 0 bases and J by 5 bases; unmatched bases: 9. CDR3 length equals 16 residues. The CDR3 sequence: CASSLDFSGGRTEAFF. In DNA, the CDR3 is TGCGCCAGCAGCTTGGATTTTTCAGGGGGCCGGACTGAAGCTTTCTTT.

The chain combines TRBV6-2 or TRBV6-3 with TRBJ1-4; 9 bases are a match to TRBD1. Per the germline V gene, CDR1 is MNHEY and CDR2 is SVGEGT. J was trimmed by 6 bases and V by 0 bases; bases with no gene match: 8. This CDR3 comprises 17 residues. CDR3 in DNA: TGTGCCAGCAGTTACTCGCCTTCGACAGGGGGAGATGAAAAACTGTTTTTT. It specifies CASSYSPSTGGDEKLFF.

This rearrangement joins TRBV7-9 to TRBJ2-7; 10 bases align to TRBD1. The germline gives CDR1 SEHNR, CDR2 FQNEAQ (reference sequence). The CDR3 sequence is 15 residues long. With 4 bases clipped from V and 6 bases from J, the junction kept 9 bases outside the gene matches. This CDR3 is CASSYLRTGGGEQYF. CDR3 bases: TGTGCCAGCAGCTACCTTAGGACAGGGGGAGGCGAGCAGTACTTC.